These 25 T cell receptor beta chains were sequenced from one sample in a study of blood T cell repertoires in COVID-19. Profiled with immunoSEQ multiplex PCR; TCRdb holds only in-frame clones, not every one. The sample lists over 200,000 clones, just over 85% occurring once. Sequenced input: peripheral blood. All receptors come from a man younger than 35 with active or convalescent COVID-19.

The V and J genes are TRBV9 and TRBJ2-5; 8 bases agree with TRBD2. The V and J ends lost 6 bases and 5 bases, in that order; junction bases with no gene match: 9. Germline CDR1 is SGDLS and CDR2 is YYNGEE. The CDR3 has 14 amino acids. The CDR3 DNA reads as TGTGCCAGCAAAATTAGGACTAGCATGGAGACCCAGTACTTC. Amino acids: CASKIRTSMETQYF.

V usage is TRBV4-1 and J usage is TRBJ2-1; TRBD2 matches at 13 bases. Germline V CDR1 and CDR2: MGHRA, YSYEKL. The V segment lost 4 bases and the J segment 8 bases; nucleotides outside the gene matches: 8. This CDR3 region has 16 residues. The CDR3 DNA sequence: TGCGCCAGCAGCCTTCCCGGGACTAGCGGGAACCATGAGCAGTTCTTC. Protein: CASSLPGTSGNHEQFF.

The chain employs TRBV3-1 (or the pseudogene TRBV3-2) and TRBJ2-5; no reliable D call. Per germline, CDR1 LGHDT and CDR2 YNNKEL (reference sequence). V dropped 1 base and J dropped 7 bases, with 13 bases sitting between them. This CDR3 has 14 residues. The CDR3 protein is CASSQGDQVPTQYF. The CDR3 bases are TGTGCCAGCAGCCAAGGTGACCAGGTACCGACCCAGTACTTC.

V gene TRBV9 combines with J gene TRBJ1-6; unclear D gene. Trimming stripped 4 bases from V and 7 bases from J, with 15 bases between. The CDR3 spans 15 residues. Germline V gene data show CDR1 as SGDLS and CDR2 as YYNGEE. The CDR3 region has the DNA TGTGCCAGCAGCAAGCGGGAACTGGAGAATTCACCCCTCCACTTT. Protein product: CASSKRELENSPLHF.

The V call is TRBV29-1, the J call TRBJ2-2; the match to TRBD1 covers 7 bases. J gave up 1 base and V 6 bases, and 8 bases lay outside the gene matches. This CDR3 region has 15 residues. The germline V gene encodes CDR1 SQVTM and CDR2 ANQGSEA. The CDR3 sequence is CSVRGQAWNTGELFF. The CDR3 DNA reads as TGCAGCGTCCGCGGACAGGCCTGGAACACCGGGGAGCTGTTTTTT.

This clone came up once. The rearrangement uses TRBV4-1 and TRBJ2-2, with D tentatively TRBD1 (6 bases). The CDR3 spans 16 residues. Between the trimmed V and J ends, which lost 3 bases and 1 base, there was a span of 12 bases. Per the germline V gene, CDR1 is MGHRA and CDR2 is YSYEKL. CDR3 nucleotides: TGCGCCAGCAGCCACGTGCCGACAGGGAACACCGGGGAGCTGTTTTTT. The encoded protein is CASSHVPTGNTGELFF.

J is TRBJ1-2 and V is TRBV3-1 (or the pseudogene TRBV3-2), with TRBD1 matching 7 bases. The CDR3 spans 15 residues. The V and J ends lost 5 bases and 2 bases, in that order; junction bases with no gene match: 8. CDR1 is LGHDT and CDR2 is YNNKEL in the germline V gene (reference sequence). CDR3 DNA: TGTGCCAGCAGCTACCACCGACAGGGAAACTATGGCTACACCTTC. Translating it yields CASSYHRQGNYGYTF.

V is TRBV4-1 and J is TRBJ1-4; D is undetermined. Germline CDR1 is MGHRA and CDR2 is YSYEKL. Deletions cut 1 base from V and 3 bases from J, with 9 bases between. The CDR3 spans 15 residues. Written as DNA, the CDR3 is TGCGCCAGCAGCCAAGGAGGCCTAGCTAATGAAAAACTGTTTTTT. It specifies CASSQGGLANEKLFF.

CDR3 DNA sequence: TGTGCCAGCAGCAGGGATCGGTCCTCTGAAGCTTTCTTT. As protein: CASSRDRSSEAFF. This chain uses TRBV6-4 with TRBJ1-1; possibly TRBD1 for D (5 bases). This CDR3 contains 13 residues. The V gene's germline CDR1 is MRHNA and CDR2 SNTAGT. V dropped 6 bases and J dropped 6 bases, with 14 bases sitting between them.

The chain joins TRBV6-6 to TRBJ2-1, with 8 bases lining up with TRBD1. The CDR3 consists of 13 residues. The trim removed 6 bases at V and 5 bases at J, leaving 3 bases unmatched. Germline lookup yields CDR1 MNHNY and CDR2 SVGAGI (reference sequence). The CDR3 DNA reads as TGTGCCAGCAGCACGGGACAGGACAATGAGCAGTTCTTC. It encodes CASSTGQDNEQFF.

The chain combines TRBV5-8 with TRBJ2-4; D is possibly TRBD1 (5 bases). Trimming pared 2 bases from V and 3 bases from J, leaving 12 bases between. The CDR3 spans 15 residues. CDR1 SGHTS and CDR2 YDEGEE come from the germline V gene. The DNA of the CDR3 is TGTGCCAGCAGCTTCGACAGATATTTCAAAAACATTCAGTACTTC. This sequence encodes CASSFDRYFKNIQYF.

The gene calls are TRBV4-3 and TRBJ1-2; D is uncertain. Trimming took off 0 bases at V and 0 bases at J, with 11 bases between the two ends. The germline gives CDR1 LGHNA, CDR2 YSLEER. CDR3 length: 16 amino acids. CDR3 bases: TGCGCCAGCAGCCAAGATCGCCAGACACCTAACTATGGCTACACCTTC. Its translation: CASSQDRQTPNYGYTF.

The chain recombines TRBV25-1 with TRBJ2-7; D is uncertain. The CDR3 loop spans 13 amino acids. The germline V gene has CDR1 MGHDK and CDR2 SYGVNS. V was shortened by 5 bases and J by 0 bases, with 8 bases between the two germline ends. CDR3 sequence reads: CASSPTGSYEQYF. DNA of the CDR3: TGTGCCAGCAGTCCGACTGGCTCCTACGAGCAGTACTTC.

CDR3 region: CASSPRSRQETQYF. DNA of the CDR3: TGTGCCAGCAGCCCCCGAAGCCGGCAAGAGACCCAGTACTTC. The chain links TRBV3-1 (or the pseudogene TRBV3-2) to TRBJ2-5; D unclear. The CDR3 runs 14 residues. Germline assignment: CDR1 LGHDT and CDR2 YNNKEL (reference sequence). The ends were cut back, 4 bases at V and 2 bases at J, with 11 bases in the middle.

This chain links TRBV5-1 with TRBJ2-1, with TRBD2 matching over 11 bases. V dropped 0 bases and J dropped 5; count of bases not matched to a gene: 4. CDR1 SGHRS and CDR2 YFSETQ come from the germline V gene. The CDR3 has 16 residues. The CDR3 here is CASSLAGTSGHNEQFF. The CDR3 DNA reads TGCGCCAGCAGCTTGGCTGGGACTAGCGGCCACAATGAGCAGTTCTTC.

The J gene is TRBJ2-2, the V gene TRBV7-2, with a weak D call TRBD2 (5 bases). V was cut by 1 base and J by 5 bases, with 14 bases left in between. The CDR3 covers 16 residues. Germline loops: CDR1 SGHTA, CDR2 FQGNSA. In DNA, the CDR3 is TGTGCCAGCAGCTTAGTTGAGGGCAGATTAACCGGGGAGCTGTTTTTT. Translation gives CASSLVEGRLTGELFF.

This chain uses TRBV5-6 with TRBJ2-7; TRBD2 matches 13 bases. The germline CDR1 and CDR2 sequences are SGHDT and YYEEEE. The CDR3 extends over 19 amino acids. Unmatched junction bases numbered 17, after V lost 3 bases and J lost 5 bases. DNA of the CDR3: TGTGCCAGCAGCTCACGGACTAGCGGGAGTTTTAATCTGGGGCACGAGCAGTACTTC. Amino acid sequence: CASSSRTSGSFNLGHEQYF.

The chain carries TRBV10-1 and TRBJ2-5; no reliable D call. This CDR3 region has 13 residues. V was trimmed by 2 bases and J by 7 bases, leaving 11 bases between them. Per germline, CDR1 WNHNN and CDR2 SYGVQD (reference sequence). In DNA form, the CDR3 reads TGCGCCAGCAGTGAGGGGCCTTCTGGGACCCAGTACTTC. It codes for CASSEGPSGTQYF.

The chain joins TRBV19 to TRBJ1-1, with a tentative D call TRBD1 (5 bases). This CDR3 comprises 16 residues. CDR1 and CDR2 (germline): LNHDA, SQIVND (reference sequence). V shed 4 bases and J shed 1 base, with 16 bases lying between them. The CDR3: CASSTQGDWGNTEAFF. CDR3 DNA: TGTGCCAGTAGTACCCAAGGGGACTGGGGGAACACTGAAGCTTTCTTT.

V and J are TRBV2 and TRBJ2-1; 7 bases agree with TRBD1. The CDR3 contains 15 residues. V shed 0 bases, J shed 10 bases, and the junction held 9 bases outside the gene matches. Germline values: CDR1 SNHLY, CDR2 FYNNEI. CDR3: CASSEARQGKNEQFF. In DNA form, the CDR3 reads TGTGCCAGCAGTGAAGCCCGACAGGGAAAAAACGAGCAGTTCTTC.

The chain is built from TRBV7-2 and TRBJ2-3; 7 bases align to TRBD1. Per germline, CDR1 SGHTA and CDR2 FQGNSA. The CDR3 is made up of 15 amino acids. The V gene end was trimmed by 3 bases and the J gene end by 1 base; junction bases not matched to a gene: 4. As DNA, the CDR3 is TGTGCCAGCAGCTTCTCAACAGGGGGCACAGATACGCAGTATTTT. Encoded protein: CASSFSTGGTDTQYF.

This chain uses TRBV19 with TRBJ1-2; perhaps TRBD1 as D (5 bases). The CDR3 extends over 13 amino acids. Germline V CDR1 and CDR2: LNHDA, SQIVND (reference sequence). The germline V and J ends were trimmed by 3 bases and 0 bases, with 5 bases remaining between them. The CDR3 region is CASSIRANYGYTF. The DNA of the CDR3 is TGTGCCAGTAGTATCAGGGCTAACTATGGCTACACCTTC.

V usage is TRBV19 and J usage is TRBJ2-7, with D tentatively TRBD2 (5 bases). CDR3 size: 13 residues. The V gene's germline CDR1 is LNHDA and CDR2 SQIVND (reference sequence). Trimming took off 6 bases at V and 2 bases at J, with 11 bases between the two ends. CDR3 loop: CASSESGAYEQYF. In DNA, the CDR3 is TGTGCCAGTAGCGAATCCGGGGCCTACGAGCAGTACTTC.

This rearrangement joins TRBV2 to TRBJ1-5, with TRBD1 identical over 9 bases. There are 16 residues in the CDR3. Looked up from germline, CDR1 is SNHLY and CDR2 is FYNNEI. J lost 4 bases, V lost 1 base, and 5 bases had no gene match. The CDR3 spells CASSEETGGLNQPQHF. The CDR3 nucleotides are TGTGCCAGCAGTGAAGAGACAGGGGGATTAAATCAGCCCCAGCATTTT.

This clone came up once. The chain is built from TRBV5-4 and TRBJ2-2, with TRBD2 matching over 7 bases. Germline values: CDR1 SGHNT, CDR2 YYREEE (reference sequence). Trimming removed 4 bases from V and 4 bases from J; junction bases left unmatched: 16. The CDR3 is 18 amino acids. This CDR3 is CASSTGAGRGQGTGELFF. The DNA for the CDR3 is TGTGCCAGCAGCACCGGGGCAGGGAGGGGTCAGGGCACCGGGGAGCTGTTTTTT.